One sample yielded the 18 T cell receptor beta chains listed below, sequenced in a study of CD8 T cells in Susac syndrome. Random hexamers were used to reverse transcribe 0.5 to 1 ug of RNA. TCRdb redid the calling of the immunoSEQ multiplex PCR reads with MiXCR, one entry per CDR3 protein. This table holds about 300,000 distinct CDR3 sequences, about 92% found once. Sequencing was carried out using CD4+ T cells from PBMCs. The receptor set was obtained from a human donor with multiple sclerosis.

The CDR3: CASSERVMFQPQHF. The CDR3 DNA reads as TGTGCCAGCAGTGAGCGGGTGATGTTTCAGCCCCAGCATTTT. The chain joins TRBV2 to TRBJ1-5; D unclear. V gave up 3 bases and J gave up 6 bases, with 12 bases separating them. Germline values: CDR1 SNHLY, CDR2 FYNNEI. The CDR3 runs to 14 residues.

This rearrangement joins TRBV7-3 to TRBJ1-1; 8 bases are shared with TRBD1. Trimming took 0 bases from V and 1 from J; bases not matched to a gene: 1. This CDR3 contains 15 residues. Germline values: CDR1 SGHTA, CDR2 FQGTGA. CDR3: CASSLTGTGNTEAFF. The DNA for the CDR3 is TGTGCCAGCAGCTTAACCGGGACAGGGAACACTGAAGCTTTCTTT.

This clonotype was picked up one time. The chain combines TRBV12-3 or TRBV12-4 with TRBJ2-3, with no clear D. Deletions cut 2 bases from V and 0 bases from J, with 9 bases between. CDR3 length: 15 residues. CDR3 coding DNA: TGTGCCAGCAGTTTATGGGTAGATAGCACAGATACGCAGTATTTT. Protein sequence: CASSLWVDSTDTQYF.

This chain connects TRBV7-3 to TRBJ2-2; 7 bases fit TRBD1. V was clipped by 5 bases and J by 1 base; unmatched bases: 4. The CDR3 has 15 amino acids. Germline-derived CDR1 and CDR2 are SGHTA and FQGTGA. CDR3 protein: CASSPGTVNTGELFF. The CDR3 region has the DNA TGTGCCAGCAGCCCCGGGACAGTGAACACCGGGGAGCTGTTTTTT.

J is TRBJ2-3 and V is TRBV20-1; D is ambiguous. CDR1 DFQATT and CDR2 SNEGSKA come from the germline V gene (reference sequence). CDR3 length: 11 residues. V was trimmed by 2 bases and J by 3 bases, leaving 3 bases between them. CDR3 sequence reads: CSARLTDTQYF. The CDR3 region has the DNA TGCAGTGCTAGACTAACAGATACGCAGTATTTT.

Notes on this clonotype: The germline gene is not matched at one end of the junction; a read error may be the cause. The chain links TRBV7-7 to TRBJ2-5, with TRBD2 identical over 8 bases. The CDR3 runs 14 residues. In germline, CDR1 is SSHAT, CDR2 FNYEAQ (reference sequence). In DNA, the CDR3 is TGTGCTAGCAGCTTAGCGGGGCCGGAAAAGACCCAGTACTTC. It is translated as CASSLAGPEKTQYF.

The gene calls are TRBV5-6 and TRBJ2-1; the match to TRBD2 covers 9 bases. With 4 bases clipped from V and 5 bases from J, the junction kept 10 bases outside the gene matches. Looked up from germline, CDR1 is SGHDT and CDR2 is YYEEEE. This CDR3 has 16 amino acids. CDR3 loop: CASSVRRGGFHNEQFF. CDR3 nucleotides: TGTGCCAGCAGCGTCAGGCGGGGGGGATTTCACAATGAGCAGTTCTTC.

J is TRBJ1-4 and V is TRBV4-2, with D unclear. The germline V and J ends were trimmed by 0 bases and 0 bases, with 8 bases remaining between them. The CDR3 consists of 16 residues. The germline gives CDR1 LGHNA, CDR2 YNFKEQ. CDR3 in amino acids: CASSQEGTATNEKLFF. The CDR3 nucleotides read TGTGCCAGCAGCCAAGAGGGAACCGCAACTAATGAAAAACTGTTTTTT.

The chain has TRBV12-3 or TRBV12-4 and TRBJ1-1, with 8 nucleotides matching TRBD1. There are 14 residues in the CDR3. Germline trimming cut 6 bases from V and 2 bases from J; bases unmatched to any gene: 5. The CDR3: CASRNRGINTEAFF. The DNA for the CDR3 is TGTGCCAGCAGGAACAGGGGGATAAACACTGAAGCTTTCTTT.

The genes are TRBV12-3 or TRBV12-4 and TRBJ1-2; D perhaps matches TRBD1 (5 bases). The CDR3 runs 13 residues. V was clipped by 6 bases and J by 4 bases, with 12 bases between them. DNA of the CDR3: TGTGCCAGCAGCCCCAGGGTGGGCTATGGCTACACCTTC. This sequence encodes CASSPRVGYGYTF.

The V call is TRBV4-1, the J call TRBJ2-7; D is perhaps TRBD1 (6 bases). CDR1 and CDR2 from the germline V gene are MGHRA and YSYEKL. The CDR3 covers 16 residues. V was clipped by 2 bases and J by 12 bases, with 26 bases between them. The CDR3 protein is CASSQPQTRGHDRLYF. CDR3 DNA: TGCGCCAGCAGCCAACCACAAACACGGGGACATGATCGGCTGTACTTC.

The rearrangement joins TRBV28 to TRBJ1-2; D unclear. Trimming took 8 bases from V and 4 from J, leaving 11 bases between them. The CDR3 spans 12 residues. Germline assignment: CDR1 MDHEN and CDR2 SYDVKM. In nucleotides, the CDR3 is TGTGCCAGCGTCGAACGGCCCTATGGCTACACCTTC. As protein: CASVERPYGYTF.

The rearrangement links TRBV3-1 to TRBJ1-2; 8 nucleotides match TRBD1. CDR3 length: 16 amino acids. Germline V lookup: CDR1 LGHDT, CDR2 YNNKEL (reference sequence). The V segment lost 3 bases and the J segment 6 bases; nucleotides outside the gene matches: 12. The CDR3 nucleotides are TGTGCCAGCAGCCATCTCTGGGACTCAGGGGGCCATGGCTACACCTTC. Encoded protein: CASSHLWDSGGHGYTF.

The rearrangement uses TRBV7-3 and TRBJ2-2; no clear D. In germline, CDR1 is SGHTA, CDR2 FQGTGA. The length of the CDR3 is 13 residues. Trimming took off 8 bases at V and 2 bases at J, with 9 bases between the two ends. The CDR3 DNA follows: TGTGCCAGCGCCCCCCCCAACACCGGGGAGCTGTTTTTT. Encoded protein: CASAPPNTGELFF.

The chain couples TRBV3-1 to TRBJ1-1; a weak D match, TRBD1 (6 bases). The CDR3 covers 12 residues. Germline V gives CDR1 LGHDT, CDR2 YNNKEL (reference sequence). Trimming stripped 3 bases from V and 10 bases from J, with 12 bases between. Here the CDR3 reads CASSHDRSPAFF. The CDR3 DNA reads as TGTGCCAGCAGCCATGACAGGTCCCCAGCTTTCTTT.

The chain carries TRBV20-1 and TRBJ2-5; 7 nucleotides align to TRBD2. After removal of 0 bases from V and 5 bases from J, the junction contained 21 bases not matched to a gene. There are 19 residues in the CDR3. Germline lookup yields CDR1 DFQATT and CDR2 SNEGSKA (reference sequence). CDR3 bases: TGCAGTGCTAGAGATCTTATGGGGGAAGTCTTGTCTAGCGGTGAGACCCAGTACTTC. Protein product: CSARDLMGEVLSSGETQYF.

The chain recombines TRBV7-9 with TRBJ2-1; TRBD2 matches 9 bases. CDR3 length: 16 residues. After removal of 3 bases from V and 8 bases from J, the junction contained 11 bases not matched to a gene. Germline V gives CDR1 SEHNR, CDR2 FQNEAQ (reference sequence). The CDR3 loop reads CASSFALAGYEDEQFF. CDR3 DNA: TGTGCCAGCAGCTTTGCCCTAGCGGGATACGAGGATGAGCAGTTCTTC.

The V call is TRBV29-1, the J call TRBJ2-1; 10 positions agree with TRBD1. Germline values: CDR1 SQVTM, CDR2 ANQGSEA. V dropped 0 bases and J dropped 6; count of bases not matched to a gene: 5. CDR3 length equals 15 residues. DNA for the CDR3: TGCAGCGTTGAAGAAGATCGGACAGGGGGCAATGAGCAGTTCTTC. This gives the protein CSVEEDRTGGNEQFF.